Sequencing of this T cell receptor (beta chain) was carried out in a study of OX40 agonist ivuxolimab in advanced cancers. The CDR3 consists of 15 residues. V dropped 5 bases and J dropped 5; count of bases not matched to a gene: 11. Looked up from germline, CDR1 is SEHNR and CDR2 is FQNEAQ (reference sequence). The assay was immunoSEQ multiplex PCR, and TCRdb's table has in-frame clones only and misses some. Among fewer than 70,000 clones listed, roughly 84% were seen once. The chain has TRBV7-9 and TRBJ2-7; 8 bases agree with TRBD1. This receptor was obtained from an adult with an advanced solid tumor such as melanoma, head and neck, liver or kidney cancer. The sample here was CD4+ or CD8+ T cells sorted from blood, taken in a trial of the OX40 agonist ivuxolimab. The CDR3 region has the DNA TGTGCCAGCAGCCAGCAGGGGGCGAGGCTCCACGAGCAGTACTTC. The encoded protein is CASSQQGARLHEQYF.